This TCR beta chain was captured by sequencing in a study of breast tumors, draining lymph nodes, adjacent tissues. General observations from the study: Compared with basal-like, luminal-like tumors shared significantly more repertoire with nontumor tissue.

This clonotype was detected only a few times. The antigen is unknown. The lymph nodes were axillary draining lymph nodes from breast cancer patients. There are 15 residues in the CDR3. V gave up 5 bases and J gave up 2 bases, with 16 bases separating them. From germline, CDR1 is MDHEN and CDR2 SYDVKM. MiXCR, applied by TCRdb to the multiplex PCR reads, yields one record per CDR3 protein. The sample consists of about 140,000 distinct CDR3 sequences, approximately 30% of them appearing once. Sequencing was carried out using axillary lymph node tissue. V is TRBV28 and J is TRBJ2-7; either TRBD1 or TRBD2 may supply D (6 bases each). This TCR was recovered from a female donor with breast cancer. Some clones in this sample may be carry-over from other donors' samples. CDR3 bases: TGTGCCAGCAGTCCGCAGACAGGAGGGGCCTACGAGCAGTACTTC. It encodes CASSPQTGGAYEQYF. Looking up the rest from reference TRBV28 and TRBJ2-7 gives the full variable domain: DVKVTQSSRYLVKRTGEKVFLECVQDMDHENMFWYRQDPGLGLRLIYFSYDVKMKEKGDIPEGYSVSREKKERFSLILESASTNQTSMYLCASSPQTGGAYEQYFGPGTRLTVT.